This T cell receptor beta chain was captured in a study of shared clonotypes between healthy human individuals. Bulk PBMC genomic DNA spanned ten immunoSEQ deep plates. TCRdb's copy holds only in-frame clones and misses some; the assay was immunoSEQ multiplex PCR. Here the sample spans about half a million clones, 81% being singletons. The CDR3 is 14 amino acids. Trimming cost V 1 base and J 6 bases, with 9 bases left between them. CDR1 and CDR2 from the germline V gene are SEHNR and FQNEAQ (reference sequence). The source of this sequence is a woman between 40 and 50 years old in good health. Some clones in this sample may be carry-over from other donors' samples. Sequencing was carried out using PBMCs. The chain couples TRBV7-9 to TRBJ2-2; no definite D call. The CDR3 nucleotides read TGTGCCAGCAGCTTAGTTCCCGGCTCCGGGGAGCTGTTTTTT. Translating it yields CASSLVPGSGELFF.